These T cell receptor beta chains were read from a single sample in a study of T cell changes during pregnancy in multiple sclerosis. Libraries were prepared by immunoSEQ multiplex PCR; TCRdb keeps only in-frame clonotypes and omits some of them. The table records over 80,000 clones, approximately 90% of them present only once. The specimen comprised peripheral blood, sampled in the second trimester of pregnancy. The receptors were gathered from a female donor in good health, enrolled as a control in a pregnancy study. The CDR3 runs from the conserved cysteine through the conserved F or W. D genes are given only for firm matches. Rows may omit the clone size; those that give it use once, few, many or a size class.

>-|TRBJ2-7|few|TRBV28
TGTGCCAGCAGTTTAGGGAGGAGGAGTAGCTACGAGCAGTACTTC
CASSLGRRSSYEQYF
>TRBD1|TRBJ2-5|-|TRBV19
TGTGCCAGTAGTCCCCGGACAGGGTTCGTCCAAGAGACCCAGTACTTC
CASSPRTGFVQETQYF
>-|TRBJ1-4|-|TRBV5-1
TGCGCCAGCAGCCCCGGACAGACTGACCATGAAAAACTGTTTTTT
CASSPGQTDHEKLFF
>-|TRBJ2-5|-|TRBV25-1
TGTGCCAGCAGTGGGACCGTTGGGGAGCAGTACTTC
CASSGTVGEQYF
>-|TRBJ2-7|-|TRBV27
TGTGCCAGCAGAGAGTCGCACGTCTACGAGCAGTACTTC
CASRESHVYEQYF
>TRBD2|TRBJ2-7|-|TRBV10-1
TGCGCCAGCAGTTTAAAGACTAGCTGGCAGGCCGAGCAGTACTTC
CASSLKTSWQAEQYF
>TRBD1|TRBJ1-1|once|TRBV15
TGTGCCACCAGCAGAGAAATAGGGACAGGATTGTCTGAAGCTTTCTTT
CATSREIGTGLSEAFF
>TRBD2|TRBJ2-1|-|TRBV2
TGTGCCAGCAGGTGGGGCGGGGGGGCCTACAATGAGCAGTTCTTC
CASRWGGGAYNEQFF
>-|TRBJ2-2|-|TRBV7-8
TGTGCCAGCAGCTTAGGGCAGCGGTTGAGCACCGGGGAGCTGTTTTTT
CASSLGQRLSTGELFF
>TRBD1|TRBJ1-2|-|TRBV28
TGTGCCAGCAGAGGACAGACAGGGTCGAATGGCTACACCTTC
CASRGQTGSNGYTF
>-|TRBJ2-3|-|TRBV27
TGTGCCAGCAGTTTGTGGACAGCGGGAACAGATACGCAGTATTTT
CASSLWTAGTDTQYF
>TRBD1|TRBJ2-5|-|TRBV9
TGTGCCAGCAGCGCGGGGGGGACAGGGGTGAAAGAGACCCAGTACTTC
CASSAGGTGVKETQYF
>TRBD2|TRBJ2-7|few|TRBV19
TGTGCCAGTAGTTCAGCGGGGCGAGCCTACGAGCAGTACTTC
CASSSAGRAYEQYF
>TRBD1|TRBJ1-3|-|TRBV6-1
TGTGCCAGCAGTGATTGGACAGGCTCTGGAAACACCATATATTTT
CASSDWTGSGNTIYF
>-|TRBJ1-1|-|TRBV19
TGTGCCAGTAGTATTGAGGGCGGCACTGAAGCTTTCTTT
CASSIEGGTEAFF
>-|TRBJ1-1|-|TRBV7-9
TGTGCCAGCAGCTTAGTTCTAGGGGCGAACACTGAAGCTTTCTTT
CASSLVLGANTEAFF
>TRBD2|TRBJ2-1|-|TRBV5-3
TGTGCCAGAAGCCCGCTGACTAGCGGGAGCTCCTACAATGAGCAGTTCTTC
CARSPLTSGSSYNEQFF
>-|TRBJ1-2|-|TRBV6-6
TGTGCCAGCAGTTACGGTCAGGGAGGGACACACACCTTC
CASSYGQGGTHTF
>TRBD2|TRBJ2-3|-|TRBV5-1
TGCGCCAGCAGCCCAGGGAAAGTAGCGGGGGACACAGATACGCAGTATTTT
CASSPGKVAGDTDTQYF
>TRBD1|TRBJ2-7|-|TRBV27
TGTGCCAGCAGTACCCGGGACAGGGGGATCTGGGAGCAGTACTTC
CASSTRDRGIWEQYF
>TRBD1|TRBJ2-5|-|TRBV7-9
TGTGCCGATCGGGACAGCCAAGAGACCCAGTACTTC
CADRDSQETQYF
>-|TRBJ1-2|-|TRBV11-2
TGTGCCAGCAGCTTAGTTCAGGACAGCGGCTACACCTTC
CASSLVQDSGYTF
>TRBD2|TRBJ2-7|-|TRBV27
TGTGCCAGCAGTTTGAGGACTAGCGGTCCCTACGAGCAGTACTTC
CASSLRTSGPYEQYF
>-|TRBJ1-2|-|TRBV5-1
TGCGCCAGCAGCTTGCTCGGGTCAGTATTCTACACCTTC
CASSLLGSVFYTF
>-|TRBJ1-2|-|TRBV11-2
TGTGCCAGCAGCTTAGTGACAGATCCTAACTATGGCTACACCTTC
CASSLVTDPNYGYTF
>-|TRBJ1-5|-|TRBV27
TGTGCCAGCAGTTTATCGTTGGCAGGCAATCAGCCCCAGCATTTT
CASSLSLAGNQPQHF
>TRBD1|TRBJ2-7|-|TRBV5-1
TGCGCCAGCAGCTTCGGGACAGGGGCCTACGAGCAGTACTTC
CASSFGTGAYEQYF
>TRBD1|TRBJ1-2|-|TRBV29-1
TGCAGCGTCGCCGCAAGGGGGACAGGGAACTATGGCTACACCTTC
CSVAARGTGNYGYTF
>TRBD2|TRBJ2-3|-|TRBV27
TGTGCCAGCAGTTACCTAGCGGGGGACACAGATACGCAGTATTTT
CASSYLAGDTDTQYF
>TRBD1|TRBJ2-1|-|TRBV13
TGTGCCAGCAGGCCCTCCCCCGGGACAGGGAAAATTCATGAGCAGTTCTTC
CASRPSPGTGKIHEQFF
>TRBD2|TRBJ2-2|-|TRBV6-4
TGTGCCAGCAGTGAGTCCGCGGGAGGGGACACCGGGGAGCTGTTTTTT
CASSESAGGDTGELFF
>-|TRBJ2-3|-|TRBV6-1
TGTGCCAGCAGTGAAGCGCTAGCAGATACGCAGTATTTT
CASSEALADTQYF
>-|TRBJ2-1|-|TRBV19
TGTGCCAGTAGTATAGGAGGGAACAATGAGCAGTTCTTC
CASSIGGNNEQFF
>-|TRBJ2-7|-|TRBV7-2
TGTGCCAGCAGCCCGACAGCCGCTCAAGGCTACGAGCAGTACTTC
CASSPTAAQGYEQYF
>-|TRBJ2-1|-|TRBV7-7
TGTGCTAGCAGCCCCGATCTAGAGCGGAATGAGCAGTTCTTC
CASSPDLERNEQFF
>-|TRBJ1-2|-|TRBV28
TGTGCCAGCAGGCCACAGGGAGCTAACTATGGCTACACCTTC
CASRPQGANYGYTF
>-|TRBJ1-3|-|TRBV5-1
TGCGCCAGCAGCTCGACTGGACACCCTGAAAGCACCATATATTTT
CASSSTGHPESTIYF
>-|TRBJ1-2|-|TRBV25-1
TGTGCCAGCAGTTACGAGACAGCTAACTATGGCTACACCTTC
CASSYETANYGYTF
>-|TRBJ1-1|-|TRBV19
TGTGCCAGTAGTATCAGGGGTGCGAACACTGAAGCTTTCTTT
CASSIRGANTEAFF
>-|TRBJ1-2|-|TRBV9
TGTGCCAGCAGCGCCGCTGGGAGGAATAACTATGGCTACACCTTC
CASSAAGRNNYGYTF